The T cell receptor (beta chain) described here comes from a study of OX40 agonist ivuxolimab in advanced cancers. Study-level information: The study reported partial responses in three patients: one hepatocellular carcinoma, two cutaneous melanoma. Whole-study results and caveats: CD4+ and CD8+ blood T cells expanded clonally by week 6 at 0.1 to 3.0 mg/kg.

About this clone itself: Its matching antigen is unknown.

Measured with immunoSEQ multiplex PCR; TCRdb has only the in-frame clones, and not every one. The repertoire holds 72,000 or so clones, with 80% as singletons. J gave up 7 bases and V 0 bases, and 11 bases lay outside the gene matches. Looked up from germline, CDR1 is ENHRY and CDR2 is SYGVKD. CDR3 length equals 19 residues. This TCR came from an adult with an advanced solid tumor such as melanoma, head and neck, liver or kidney cancer. The chain couples TRBV10-3 to TRBJ1-6; 11 nucleotides agree with TRBD1. The specimen was CD4+ or CD8+ T cells sorted from blood, collected in a trial of the OX40 agonist ivuxolimab. The CDR3 nucleotides read TGTGCCATCAGTGAGTCTTCGGAGGACAGGGGGCTTAAAAATTCACCCCTCCACTTT. Protein: CAISESSEDRGLKNSPLHF.